The 9 T cell receptor beta chains below were found in one sample sequenced in a study of blood T cell repertoires in COVID-19. Repertoires were generated with immunoSEQ multiplex PCR, while TCRdb's copy carries only in-frame clones and drops some. The sample contains about 210,000 clones, 85% of which appear only once. Sequenced input: peripheral blood. The receptor source for this set is an older woman with COVID-19, enrolled during active disease.

The chain joins TRBV6-7 to TRBJ1-5; 7 bases agree with TRBD1. TRBV6-7 is marked as an open reading frame, function uncertain. V was clipped by 0 bases and J by 7 bases; unmatched bases: 9. The CDR3 extends over 16 amino acids. In nucleotides, the CDR3 is TGTGCCAGCAGTTACTCGCTATCCCGGGACAGCCAGCCCCAGCATTTT. Protein sequence: CASSYSLSRDSQPQHF.

This clone has a single count. This chain joins TRBV9 and TRBJ2-5; no reliable D call. The ends were cut back, 1 base at V and 2 bases at J, with 15 bases in the middle. The CDR3 runs 16 residues. Germline lookup yields CDR1 SGDLS and CDR2 YYNGEE. For the CDR3, the DNA is TGTGCCAGCAGCGTATTGGGTAGAGGCTCACAAGAGACCCAGTACTTC. Translated: CASSVLGRGSQETQYF.

The genes are TRBV5-6 and TRBJ1-5, with a possible D match to TRBD1 (5 bases). From germline, CDR1 is SGHDT and CDR2 YYEEEE. The CDR3 is 14 residues long. Trimming took off 1 base at V and 6 bases at J, with 11 bases between the two ends. CDR3 coding DNA: TGTGCCAGCAGCTTGATGGGGCTAGGTCAGCCCCAGCATTTT. It yields the protein CASSLMGLGQPQHF.

This chain uses TRBV7-9 with TRBJ2-5; the D is unclear. With 5 bases removed from V and 2 bases from J, the gap between germline ends came to 9 bases. The CDR3 is 13 residues long. CDR1 is SEHNR and CDR2 is FQNEAQ in the germline V gene (reference sequence). DNA for the CDR3: TGTGCCAGCAGCCTAGGAGCTCAAGAGACCCAGTACTTC. The encoded protein is CASSLGAQETQYF.

This chain joins TRBV5-4 and TRBJ2-1, with TRBD1 as a possible D gene (6 bases). With 1 base removed from V and 5 bases from J, the gap between germline ends came to 19 bases. This CDR3 contains 17 residues. Germline-derived CDR1 and CDR2 are SGHNT and YYREEE (reference sequence). The CDR3 DNA follows: TGTGCCAGCAGCTTGCGGACAGTTAGCTGGCCAAACAATGAGCAGTTCTTC. It specifies CASSLRTVSWPNNEQFF.

As DNA, the CDR3 is TGTGCCAGCAGTCACAGAGTAGCGAGATGGAACCGCAATGAGCAGTTCTTC. As protein: CASSHRVARWNRNEQFF. The V call is TRBV6-6, the J call TRBJ2-1; perhaps TRBD2 as D (5 bases). The CDR3 sequence is 17 residues long. V lost 5 bases and J 6 bases, leaving 23 bases between the germline ends. Germline values: CDR1 MNHNY, CDR2 SVGAGI (reference sequence).

This clone showed up just once. CDR3 in DNA: TGTGCCAGTAGTCCCCCGGGGGGCACTGAAGCTTTCTTT. Translating gives CASSPPGGTEAFF. V usage is TRBV19 and J usage is TRBJ1-1, with D perhaps TRBD1 (5 bases). CDR3 length: 13 amino acids. Germline CDR1 reads LNHDA; CDR2 reads SQIVND (reference sequence). V was clipped by 5 bases and J by 4 bases, with 11 bases between them.

The chain combines TRBV7-8 with TRBJ1-1; a weak D match, TRBD1 (5 bases). This CDR3 has 13 amino acids. Germline-derived CDR1 and CDR2 are SGHVS and FQNEAQ. Trimming took off 1 base at V and 4 bases at J, with 7 bases between the two ends. DNA for the CDR3: TGTGCCAGCAGCTTAGGTACAGGCACTGAAGCTTTCTTT. It is translated as CASSLGTGTEAFF.

The V gene is TRBV9, the J gene TRBJ1-1; 7 bases are shared with TRBD1. There are 17 residues in the CDR3. V lost 1 base and J lost 2; bases outside the gene matches: 11. Germline CDR1 reads SGDLS; CDR2 reads YYNGEE. CDR3 sequence: CASSVSPTGVTNTEAFF. CDR3 in DNA: TGTGCCAGCAGCGTATCCCCCACAGGGGTAACCAACACTGAAGCTTTCTTT.